These 17 T cell receptor delta chains were all obtained from the same sample, sequenced in a study of Vδ1+ human thymocytes. Study outcomes and limitations: Thymic TRG and TRD repertoires appeared highly polyclonal, with Gaussian CDR3 length distributions.

The template was reverse-transcribed extracted RNA. Multiplex PCR used pooled V-gene forward primers and a constant-region reverse primer to amplify CDR3s. With CATT, TCRdb re-called clones from the multiplex PCR reads. The sample lists more than 45,000 delta-chain clones; about 15% were seen once. No antigen is known for these receptors. Sequencing input: Vdelta1+ gamma-delta thymocytes from the thymus. Subset defined: FACS-sorted CD3+ TCRalphabeta- TCRVdelta1+ TCRVdelta2- thymocytes. The receptors originated from a girl less than two years old who had congenital heart surgery.

In its sample, this clone was seen a few times. V gene TRDV1 combines with J gene TRDJ1; 7 bases agree with TRDD3. This CDR3 has 16 residues. From germline, CDR1 is TSWWSYY and CDR2 QGS. V dropped 2 bases and J dropped 10; count of bases not matched to a gene: 16. The CDR3 loop reads CALGERGSPTGIGLIF. CDR3 nucleotides: TGTGCTCTTGGGGAAAGGGGTTCCCCCACGGGGATAGGACTCATCTTT.

V gene TRDV1 combines with J gene TRDJ1; the match to TRDD3 covers 11 bases. The V gene's germline CDR1 is TSWWSYY and CDR2 QGS. The trim removed 5 bases at V and 0 bases at J, leaving 38 bases unmatched. The CDR3 extends over 27 amino acids. CDR3 amino acids: CALGRQPRKGGAGMLGDTPRDTDKLIF. CDR3 coding DNA: TGTGCTCTTGGGAGACAGCCGAGGAAGGGTGGCGCGGGCATGCTGGGGGATACCCCACGGGACACCGATAAACTCATCTTT.

With regard to this clone: One junction end disagrees with the germline gene, perhaps due to a read error. The same CDR3 arises from other DNA sequences in this sample as well. V and J are TRDV1 and TRDJ1; D remains unclear. Per the germline V gene, CDR1 is TSWWSYY and CDR2 is QGS. The CDR3 is 12 residues long. CDR3 protein: CALGEPADKLIF. CDR3 nucleotides: TGTGCTCTTGGTGAACCCGCCGATAAACTCATCTTT.

This clone turned up a few times. J is TRDJ1 and V is TRDV1; 8 positions match TRDD3. Trimming cost V 4 bases and J 0 bases; bases outside gene matches: 22. The germline V gene has CDR1 TSWWSYY and CDR2 QGS. CDR3 length: 21 amino acids. The CDR3 bases are TGTGCTCTTGGGGTTACCGCCTTCCGTCGTACTGGGGGCCCCTACACCGATAAACTCATCTTT. Its protein is CALGVTAFRRTGGPYTDKLIF.

This clone was counted a few times. The chain combines TRDV1 with TRDJ1; 8 bases are shared with TRDD3. After removal of 2 bases from V and 3 bases from J, the junction contained 35 bases not matched to a gene. Germline V gene data show CDR1 as TSWWSYY and CDR2 as QGS. This CDR3 spans 25 amino acids. CDR3 in amino acids: CALGERDSPARGRDTLCQWPDKLIF. The DNA of the CDR3 is TGTGCTCTTGGGGAAAGGGATTCCCCCGCCCGGGGTAGGGATACGCTGTGCCAATGGCCCGATAAACTCATCTTT.

The genes are TRDV1 and TRDJ1; TRDD3 agrees at 12 bases. The V and J ends lost 4 bases and 3 bases, in that order; junction bases with no gene match: 27. Germline-derived CDR1 and CDR2 are TSWWSYY and QGS. The CDR3 is 23 residues long. In nucleotides, the CDR3 is TGTGCTCTTGGGGTCCCTGTTGAGTTCCTTCTGGGGGATACGCCCGGGAGGGCCGATAAACTCATCTTT. Protein: CALGVPVEFLLGDTPGRADKLIF.

V and J are TRDV1 and TRDJ1; D may be TRDD3 (6 bases). Germline V gene sequence: CDR1 TSWWSYY, CDR2 QGS. Trimming took off 5 bases at V and 0 bases at J, with 19 bases between the two ends. This CDR3 has 17 residues. The CDR3 region is CALGIPPSRGYTDKLIF. The CDR3 DNA reads as TGTGCTCTTGGGATACCTCCCAGTCGGGGATACACCGATAAACTCATCTTT.

J is TRDJ1 and V is TRDV1; 7 nucleotides line up with TRDD3. Germline CDR1 TSWWSYY, CDR2 QGS. Germline trimming cut 1 base from V and 3 bases from J; bases unmatched to any gene: 20. This CDR3 is built from 20 residues. CDR3 DNA: TGTGCTCTTGGGGAACCCTCTAGTGGTTTACTGGGGATAGGGGCCGATAAACTCATCTTT. Its protein product is CALGEPSSGLLGIGADKLIF.

This clone was picked up a small number of times. The V gene is TRDV1, the J gene TRDJ1; D perhaps matches TRDD2 (6 bases). Trimming removed 4 bases from V and 0 bases from J, with 24 bases in between. The CDR3 extends over 19 amino acids. CDR1 and CDR2 from the germline V gene are TSWWSYY and QGS. The CDR3 region has the DNA TGTGCTCTTGGGGCTCTTCCTGGCGGTACGCGATTGTACACCGATAAACTCATCTTT. Its protein product is CALGALPGGTRLYTDKLIF.

This rearrangement joins TRDV1 to TRDJ1; 13 bases line up with TRDD3. With V trimmed by 0 bases and J by 0 bases, 10 bases remained unmatched. Germline CDR1 is TSWWSYY and CDR2 is QGS. The CDR3 has 20 residues. The CDR3, as DNA: TGTGCTCTTGGGGAACTAGGGCCTCACTGGGGGATACGCGACACCGATAAACTCATCTTT. Translated, it gives CALGELGPHWGIRDTDKLIF.

This chain connects TRDV1 to TRDJ1, with 9 bases matching TRDD3. This CDR3 has 17 amino acids. Per the germline V gene, CDR1 is TSWWSYY and CDR2 is QGS. With 3 bases clipped from V and 1 base from J, the junction kept 9 bases outside the gene matches. CDR3 nucleotide sequence: TGTGCTCTTGGGGAGGGAGGGGGATACCCCTCCACCGATAAACTCATCTTT. Translating it yields CALGEGGGYPSTDKLIF.

This clone was counted only a few times. The chain recombines TRDV1 with TRDJ1; D is possibly TRDD2 (6 bases). Trimming cost V 4 bases and J 2 bases, with 17 bases left between them. The CDR3 has 16 residues. Germline V lookup: CDR1 TSWWSYY, CDR2 QGS. CDR3 sequence reads: CALGASFPTPTDKLIF. The CDR3 DNA is TGTGCTCTTGGGGCGTCCTTCCCCACACCTACCGATAAACTCATCTTT.

The chain has TRDV1 and TRDJ1, with TRDD3 matching 8 bases. The length of the CDR3 is 22 residues. Germline V gene sequence: CDR1 TSWWSYY, CDR2 QGS. V dropped 2 bases and J dropped 0; count of bases not matched to a gene: 23. The CDR3 nucleotides read TGTGCTCTTGGGGAATTTTTCTACGGAGGGTCTGGGGGAACTCCGTACACCGATAAACTCATCTTT. It codes for CALGEFFYGGSGGTPYTDKLIF.

The chain joins TRDV2 to TRDJ1, with TRDD3 matching over 10 bases. V trimming: 3 bases; J trimming: 0 bases; junction bases outside the gene matches: 6. The germline V gene has CDR1 GEAIGNYY and CDR2 EKD. The CDR3 sequence is 16 residues long. In DNA, the CDR3 is TGTGCCTGTGACTACAGACTGGGGGATTACACCGATAAACTCATCTTT. Amino acids: CACDYRLGDYTDKLIF.

With regard to this clone: At one boundary the junction diverges from the germline segment, which might be a read error. The chain uses TRDV1 and TRDJ1; either TRDD2 or TRDD3 may supply D (5 bases each). This CDR3 spans 14 amino acids. Germline loops: CDR1 TSWWSYY, CDR2 QGS. The CDR3 region is CAVGDLRQQGKLIF. The CDR3 bases are TGTGCTGTTGGGGACCTACGACAACAGGGTAAACTCATCTTT.

In its sample, this clone was seen a few times. The chain uses TRDV2 and TRDJ1, with 8 bases fitting TRDD3. Germline V gene lookup returns CDR1 GEAIGNYY and CDR2 EKD. The CDR3 is 14 amino acids. The J segment lost 11 bases and the V segment lost 3 bases, leaving 13 bases of the junction unmatched. The CDR3 sequence: CACDAMGYARWLIF. The DNA of the CDR3 is TGTGCCTGTGACGCCATGGGATACGCGAGATGGCTCATCTTT.

In this sample, this clone turned up a few times. The chain couples TRDV1 to TRDJ1; D may be TRDD3 (6 bases). Germline V gene data show CDR1 as TSWWSYY and CDR2 as QGS. The CDR3 sequence is 17 residues long. The germline V and J ends were trimmed by 7 bases and 0 bases, with 21 bases remaining between them. In DNA form, the CDR3 reads TGTGCTCTTGCGACCCTACCTCTTGGGGGGAACACCGATAAACTCATCTTT. It translates to CALATLPLGGNTDKLIF.